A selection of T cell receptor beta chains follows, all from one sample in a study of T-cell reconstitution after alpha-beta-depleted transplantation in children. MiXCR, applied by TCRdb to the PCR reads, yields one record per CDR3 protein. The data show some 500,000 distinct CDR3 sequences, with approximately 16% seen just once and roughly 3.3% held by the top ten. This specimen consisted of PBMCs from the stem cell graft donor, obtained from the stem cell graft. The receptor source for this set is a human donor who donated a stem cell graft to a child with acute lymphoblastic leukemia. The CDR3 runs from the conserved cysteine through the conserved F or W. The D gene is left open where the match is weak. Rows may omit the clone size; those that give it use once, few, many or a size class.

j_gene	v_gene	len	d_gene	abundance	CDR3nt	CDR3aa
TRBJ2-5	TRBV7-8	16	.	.	TGTGCCAGCAGCGCCCACGGCCGGGCTTTGAAAGAGACCCAGTACTTC	CASSAHGRALKETQYF
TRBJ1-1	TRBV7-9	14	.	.	TGTGCCAGCAGCGGATTGGACGGGCCCACTGAAGCTTTCTTT	CASSGLDGPTEAFF
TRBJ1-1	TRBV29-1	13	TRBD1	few	TGCAGCGTTTTGGGACAGGGAGGCACTGAAGCTTTCTTT	CSVLGQGGTEAFF
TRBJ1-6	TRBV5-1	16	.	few	TGCGCCAGCAGCTTGGGTGACCCTGCTGGAGGTTCACCCCTCCACTTT	CASSLGDPAGGSPLHF
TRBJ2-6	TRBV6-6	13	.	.	TGTGCCTCCTTGGGGTCTGGGGCCAACGTCCTGACTTTC	CASLGSGANVLTF
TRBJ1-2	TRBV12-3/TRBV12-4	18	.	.	TGTGCCAGCAGTTTATTACTAGGGGCCGGGGTGGGGGACTATGGCTACACCTTC	CASSLLLGAGVGDYGYTF
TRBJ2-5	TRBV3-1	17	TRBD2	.	TGTGCCAGCAGCCAAGGGAGACTAGCGGAGTACCAAGAGACCCAGTACTTC	CASSQGRLAEYQETQYF
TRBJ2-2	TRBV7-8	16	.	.	TGTGCCAGCAGCTTAGGTGGGGGGTGGATCACCGGGGAGCTGTTTTTT	CASSLGGGWITGELFF
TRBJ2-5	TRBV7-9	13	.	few	TGTGCCAGCCTTGGGACACTACAAGAGACCCAGTACTTC	CASLGTLQETQYF
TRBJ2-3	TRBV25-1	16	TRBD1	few	TGTGCCAGCAGTGGACCGGGACAGGGGATAGTAGATACGCAGTATTTT	CASSGPGQGIVDTQYF
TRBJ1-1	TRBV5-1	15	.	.	TGCGCCGGCAGCTTGACCTTCCAGCCTAACACTGAAGCTTTCTTT	CAGSLTFQPNTEAFF
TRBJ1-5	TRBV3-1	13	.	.	TGTGCCAGCAGCCAAGGACCGATCCAGCCCCAGCATTTT	CASSQGPIQPQHF
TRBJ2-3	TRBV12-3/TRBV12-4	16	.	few	TGTGCCAGCAGTTTACCGAGGTGGTTCGGCACAGATACGCAGTATTTT	CASSLPRWFGTDTQYF
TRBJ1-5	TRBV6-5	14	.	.	TGTGCCAGCAGTTTCCTGGGGCGCAATCAGCCCCAGCATTTT	CASSFLGRNQPQHF
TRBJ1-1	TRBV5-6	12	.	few	TGTGCCAGCAGCTTTCCACAGGGAGGGGCTTTCTTT	CASSFPQGGAFF
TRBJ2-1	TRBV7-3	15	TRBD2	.	TGTGCCAGCAGCTCCCTTGGGGGGGAAAGCAATGAGCAGTTCTTC	CASSSLGGESNEQFF
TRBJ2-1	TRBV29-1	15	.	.	TGCAGCGTTGAGGGCTGGACATCCTTCTACAATGAGCAGTTCTTC	CSVEGWTSFYNEQFF
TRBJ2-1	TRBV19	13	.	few	TGTGCCAGTACTCCCCCCGGGGACAATGAGCAGTTCTTC	CASTPPGDNEQFF